What follows are 32 T cell receptor beta chains derived from one specimen sequenced in a study of cytomegalovirus exposure and HLA in healthy donors. The PCR had 60 Vbeta and 13 Jbeta primers. Only in-frame clones appear in the TCRdb table, and some are missing; sequencing was by immunoSEQ multiplex PCR. The data contain about 160,000 clones, approximately 80% of them seen just once; the ten biggest clones take up around 1.3%. The sample consisted of PBMCs. Receptor source: a woman in her forties or fifties in good health and CMV-seronegative.

This clone has only a few counts. V gene TRBV6-5 combines with J gene TRBJ1-1; D may be TRBD1 (6 bases). CDR3 length: 9 amino acids. Germline-derived CDR1 and CDR2 are MNHEY and SVGAGI. Trimming took off 11 bases at V and 7 bases at J, with 8 bases between the two ends. CDR3 loop: CALQGEAFF. CDR3 nucleotide sequence: TGTGCCCTACAGGGTGAAGCTTTCTTT.

The rearrangement joins TRBV6-5 to TRBJ2-1, with D possibly being TRBD1 (5 bases). The V gene's germline CDR1 is MNHEY and CDR2 SVGAGI. Deletions cut 6 bases from V and 4 bases from J, with 13 bases between. CDR3 length equals 14 residues. CDR3 DNA sequence: TGTGCCAGCAGATTGGGCAGGGTGTACAATGAGCAGTTCTTC. Protein product: CASRLGRVYNEQFF.

The chain has TRBV27 and TRBJ1-5; 9 nucleotides match TRBD1. The junction had 6 bases not matched to a gene; V was cut back by 6 bases and J by 6 bases. Germline loops: CDR1 MNHEY, CDR2 SMNVEV (reference sequence). The CDR3 spans 14 residues. CDR3 region: CASRSDRGTQPQHF. DNA for the CDR3: TGTGCCAGCAGGTCCGACAGGGGGACTCAGCCCCAGCATTTT.

The V and J genes are TRBV11-2 and TRBJ2-5; D perhaps matches TRBD2 (6 bases). The germline gives CDR1 SGHAT, CDR2 FQNNGV. This CDR3 region has 16 residues. The V gene lost 0 bases and the J gene lost 3 bases, with 14 bases spanning the gap. The CDR3 DNA reads TGTGCCAGCAGCTTAGATGAGGGGAGGCCTAAAGAGACCCAGTACTTC. It yields the protein CASSLDEGRPKETQYF.

V usage is TRBV19 and J usage is TRBJ1-4; D unresolved. CDR1 and CDR2 from the germline V gene are LNHDA and SQIVND (reference sequence). The length of the CDR3 is 15 residues. V lost 6 bases to trimming and J lost 5 bases, with 16 bases between them. The CDR3 bases are TGTGCCAGTAGAACTCGACAAGGCGGGAATGAAAAACTGTTTTTT. Amino acids: CASRTRQGGNEKLFF.

V gene TRBV18 combines with J gene TRBJ2-7, with a possible D match to TRBD2 (6 bases). Trimming took 3 bases from V and 0 from J, leaving 9 bases between them. Germline V CDR1 and CDR2: KGHSH, LQKENI. The CDR3 has 14 residues. The CDR3 here is CASSPEGSSYEQYF. The CDR3 bases are TGTGCCAGCTCACCGGAGGGCAGCTCCTACGAGCAGTACTTC.

This rearrangement joins TRBV2 to TRBJ2-3; 9 nucleotides match TRBD2. J was trimmed by 3 bases and V by 10 bases; bases with no gene match: 11. CDR1 is SNHLY, CDR2 FYNNEI, per germline. The CDR3 has 15 amino acids. CDR3 sequence reads: CAIPGGTSGTDTQYF. The CDR3 DNA reads TGTGCCATCCCTGGGGGCACTAGCGGGACAGATACGCAGTATTTT.

This clone has just a few counts. V is TRBV2 and J is TRBJ2-5; tentative D call: TRBD1 (6 bases). Deletions cut 4 bases from V and 4 bases from J, with 10 bases between. The V gene's germline CDR1 is SNHLY and CDR2 FYNNEI. The CDR3 has 13 residues. CDR3 loop: CASSAGQLETQYF. The CDR3 DNA reads TGTGCCAGCAGTGCAGGACAGTTAGAGACCCAGTACTTC.

The rearrangement joins TRBV11-2 to TRBJ2-1; 7 bases align to TRBD2. Trimming took 5 bases from V and 5 from J; bases not matched to a gene: 21. CDR1 and CDR2 from the germline V gene are SGHAT and FQNNGV. This CDR3 has 19 amino acids. Here the CDR3 DNA reads TGTGCCAGCAGCCGCAGCGGCCGGGCAGGGAGGGAGAGGAACAATGAGCAGTTCTTC. Protein: CASSRSGRAGRERNNEQFF.

The rearrangement links TRBV5-1 to TRBJ2-2, with D unresolved. Germline-derived CDR1 and CDR2 are SGHRS and YFSETQ. V dropped 3 bases and J dropped 5 bases, with 11 bases sitting between them. This CDR3 region has 14 residues. CDR3 amino acids: CASSSPQQTGELFF. CDR3 sequence (DNA): TGCGCCAGCAGCTCCCCCCAACAGACCGGGGAGCTGTTTTTT.

The chain has TRBV28 and TRBJ1-2; the match to TRBD1 covers 9 bases. Germline CDR1 is MDHEN and CDR2 is SYDVKM. The V segment lost 6 bases and the J segment 4 bases; nucleotides outside the gene matches: 9. The CDR3 has 15 amino acids. The CDR3 DNA is TGTGCCAGCAGCCCTGGACAGGGGCGCTTCTATGGCTACACCTTC. This sequence encodes CASSPGQGRFYGYTF.

This chain's CDR3 is CAISESRVGYNEQFF. CDR3 in DNA: TGTGCCATCAGTGAGTCGCGGGTCGGCTACAATGAGCAGTTCTTC. The V call is TRBV10-3, the J call TRBJ2-1; tentatively, D is TRBD2 (5 bases). The germline gives CDR1 ENHRY, CDR2 SYGVKD. Trimming shortened V by 0 bases and J by 3 bases, and 9 bases separated the two germline ends. This CDR3 comprises 15 residues.

The chain has TRBV27 and TRBJ1-2, with TRBD1 matching 8 bases. Trimming removed 6 bases from V and 2 bases from J; junction bases left unmatched: 11. CDR1 MNHEY and CDR2 SMNVEV come from the germline V gene (reference sequence). The CDR3 sequence is 16 residues long. The chain's CDR3 is CASRPPLDRGNYGYTF. CDR3 bases: TGTGCCAGCAGACCACCCTTAGACAGGGGAAACTATGGCTACACCTTC.

The chain links TRBV28 to TRBJ2-1; D perhaps matches TRBD1 (5 bases). The CDR3 runs 13 residues. Per the germline V gene, CDR1 is MDHEN and CDR2 is SYDVKM. The germline V and J ends were trimmed by 5 bases and 4 bases, with 9 bases remaining between them. CDR3 coding DNA: TGTGCCAGCAGTGTGACAGCGTACAATGAGCAGTTCTTC. It translates to CASSVTAYNEQFF. Based on the CDR3 plus reference TRBV28 and TRBJ2-1, the full variable domain is DVKVTQSSRYLVKRTGEKVFLECVQDMDHENMFWYRQDPGLGLRLIYFSYDVKMKEKGDIPEGYSVSREKKERFSLILESASTNQTSMYLCASSVTAYNEQFFGPGTRLTVL.

The V gene is TRBV10-1, the J gene TRBJ2-1; 9 bases agree with TRBD2. V lost 4 bases and J lost 6; bases outside the gene matches: 10. Germline lookup yields CDR1 WNHNN and CDR2 SYGVQD (reference sequence). The CDR3 length is 16 residues. The chain's CDR3 is CASSVLAGARRNEQFF. Written as DNA, the CDR3 is TGCGCCAGCAGTGTATTAGCGGGGGCTCGCCGCAATGAGCAGTTCTTC.

The chain is built from TRBV30 and TRBJ1-2; TRBD1 matches 8 bases. The CDR3 runs to 15 residues. V lost 3 bases and J lost 4; bases outside the gene matches: 10. CDR1 is GTSNPN, CDR2 SVGIG, per germline (reference sequence). The CDR3 nucleotides are TGTGCCTGGAGCGTTCGACAGGGGAACCCCTATGGCTACACCTTC. Amino acid sequence: CAWSVRQGNPYGYTF. The variable domain in full, completed from reference TRBV30 and TRBJ1-2, reads SQTIHQWPATLVQPVGSPLSLECTVEGTSNPNLYWYRQAAGRGLQLLFYSVGIGQISSEVPQNLSASRPQDRQFILSSKKLLLSDSGFYLCAWSVRQGNPYGYTFGSGTRLTVV.

This chain connects TRBV4-3 to TRBJ2-1, with D hard to call. V lost 0 bases to trimming and J lost 5 bases, with 5 bases between them. The CDR3 length is 13 residues. Germline-derived CDR1 and CDR2 are LGHNA and YSLEER. DNA for the CDR3: TGCGCCAGCAGCCAAGATACAGACAATGAGCAGTTCTTC. This codes for CASSQDTDNEQFF.

This chain joins TRBV7-2 and TRBJ2-3; D remains ambiguous. Germline CDR1 is SGHTA and CDR2 is FQGNSA. The germline V and J ends were trimmed by 5 bases and 1 base, with 7 bases remaining between them. This CDR3 has 13 amino acids. CDR3 amino acids: CASSRRGTDTQYF. The CDR3 DNA follows: TGTGCCAGCAGCCGTCGGGGCACAGATACGCAGTATTTT.

This sequence joins TRBV15 and TRBJ2-3, with 7 bases identical to TRBD2. The CDR3 runs to 17 residues. Per the germline V gene, CDR1 is LNHNV and CDR2 is YYDKDF (reference sequence). The ends lost 0 bases at V and 4 bases at J; junction bases unmatched: 10. DNA for the CDR3: TGTGCCACCAGCAGAGATCACCGGACTAGTACATCAGATACGCAGTATTTT. Its protein is CATSRDHRTSTSDTQYF.

V gene TRBV29-1 combines with J gene TRBJ1-1; the D gene is possibly TRBD1 (5 bases). There are 13 residues in the CDR3. Deletions cut 5 bases from V and 3 bases from J, with 13 bases between. CDR1 and CDR2 from the germline V gene are SQVTM and ANQGSEA. CDR3 sequence: CSVFGGTYTEAFF. Here the CDR3 DNA reads TGCAGCGTTTTCGGCGGGACTTACACTGAAGCTTTCTTT.

V gene TRBV11-2 combines with J gene TRBJ2-1; 8 bases match TRBD2. This CDR3 contains 15 residues. CDR1 SGHAT and CDR2 FQNNGV come from the germline V gene. V gave up 5 bases and J gave up 6 bases; unmatched junction bases: 9. CDR3 loop: CASSPSGGAGNEQFF. Written as DNA, the CDR3 is TGTGCCAGCAGCCCCAGCGGGGGCGCGGGCAATGAGCAGTTCTTC.

V gene TRBV6-5 combines with J gene TRBJ2-3; D not resolved. This CDR3 comprises 15 residues. Germline CDR1 and CDR2: MNHEY and SVGAGI. Trimming removed 0 bases at V and 1 base at J, with 8 bases between. CDR3 sequence reads: CASSYSWARTDTQYF. The CDR3 DNA sequence: TGTGCCAGCAGTTACTCTTGGGCCCGCACAGATACGCAGTATTTT.

This clone was seen only a few times. V is TRBV15 and J is TRBJ2-3; 11 bases map to TRBD2. The V gene end was trimmed by 2 bases and the J gene end by 4 bases; junction bases not matched to a gene: 11. This CDR3 has 18 residues. Germline CDR1 is LNHNV and CDR2 is YYDKDF (reference sequence). DNA for the CDR3: TGTGCCACCAGCAGACATACTAGCGGGAGTCGTAGGGCAGATACGCAGTATTTT. Residues: CATSRHTSGSRRADTQYF.

The rearrangement joins TRBV11-2 to TRBJ1-6; tentative D call: TRBD1 (5 bases). The CDR3 loop spans 17 amino acids. The germline V and J ends were trimmed by 4 bases and 2 bases, with 15 bases remaining between them. CDR1 SGHAT and CDR2 FQNNGV come from the germline V gene. The DNA of the CDR3 is TGTGCCAGCAGCTCCCGGGGGGAAGGCCCCTATAATTCACCCCTCCACTTT. Protein sequence: CASSSRGEGPYNSPLHF.

The V call is TRBV20-1, the J call TRBJ2-1, with no clear D. Trimming stripped 5 bases from V and 8 bases from J, with 7 bases between. This CDR3 is built from 10 residues. The germline gives CDR1 DFQATT, CDR2 SNEGSKA (reference sequence). The CDR3 is CSASGYEQFF. The CDR3 DNA follows: TGCAGTGCTTCGGGTTATGAGCAGTTCTTC.

This clone was seen more than once but under ten times. The V gene is TRBV29-1, the J gene TRBJ1-1; D is perhaps TRBD1 (6 bases). This CDR3 region has 15 residues. Trimming took 3 bases from V and 0 from J, leaving 14 bases between them. Germline loops: CDR1 SQVTM, CDR2 ANQGSEA. The CDR3 coding sequence is TGCAGCGTTGATCGAACAGGGACGATGAACACTGAAGCTTTCTTT. Translation gives CSVDRTGTMNTEAFF.

The chain has TRBV5-1 and TRBJ1-1, with D possibly matching TRBD1 (5 bases). This CDR3 spans 12 amino acids. Germline values: CDR1 SGHRS, CDR2 YFSETQ. Trimming removed 2 bases at V and 7 bases at J, with 9 bases between. The DNA for the CDR3 is TGCGCCAGCAGCTTTTGGGGGGATGAAGCTTTCTTT. It is translated as CASSFWGDEAFF.

This chain links TRBV28 with TRBJ1-2; 8 bases map to TRBD1. V was clipped by 3 bases and J by 8 bases; unmatched bases: 2. Germline V gives CDR1 MDHEN, CDR2 SYDVKM. The CDR3 length is 12 residues. The CDR3 DNA reads as TGTGCCAGCAGTTTCAGGGGGCGAGGCTACACCTTC. This codes for CASSFRGRGYTF.

CDR3 loop: CATSRLAGAPDTQYF. CDR3 nucleotides: TGTGCCACCAGCAGATTAGCGGGGGCCCCAGATACGCAGTATTTT. This chain connects TRBV15 to TRBJ2-3, with TRBD2 matching over 9 bases. The CDR3 contains 15 residues. The junction had 4 bases not matched to a gene; V was cut back by 2 bases and J by 4 bases. Per the germline V gene, CDR1 is LNHNV and CDR2 is YYDKDF (reference sequence).

About this clone: An end of the junction differs from the germline gene, which may be a read error. The gene calls are TRBV7-7 and TRBJ1-1; 8 nucleotides align to TRBD1. The CDR3 consists of 13 residues. CDR1 and CDR2 from the germline V gene are SSHAT and FNYEAQ (reference sequence). The CDR3 DNA reads TGTGCTAGCAGTCGAGACGGACAGGGTGAAGCTTTCTTT. Protein: CASSRDGQGEAFF.

The chain joins TRBV7-9 to TRBJ2-7, with no clear D. CDR3 length: 12 amino acids. The germline CDR1 and CDR2 sequences are SEHNR and FQNEAQ (reference sequence). Trimming took 6 bases from V and 4 from J, leaving 10 bases between them. This chain's CDR3 is CASSPGPYEQYF. CDR3 nucleotide sequence: TGTGCCAGCAGTCCAGGCCCTTACGAGCAGTACTTC.

This chain connects TRBV5-1 to TRBJ1-4, with D tentatively TRBD1 (6 bases). This CDR3 contains 15 residues. Per the germline V gene, CDR1 is SGHRS and CDR2 is YFSETQ. V lost 0 bases, J lost 5 bases, and 11 bases lay in between. The CDR3: CASSLARGTNEKLFF. CDR3 sequence (DNA): TGCGCCAGCAGCTTGGCCAGGGGCACCAATGAAAAACTGTTTTTT.